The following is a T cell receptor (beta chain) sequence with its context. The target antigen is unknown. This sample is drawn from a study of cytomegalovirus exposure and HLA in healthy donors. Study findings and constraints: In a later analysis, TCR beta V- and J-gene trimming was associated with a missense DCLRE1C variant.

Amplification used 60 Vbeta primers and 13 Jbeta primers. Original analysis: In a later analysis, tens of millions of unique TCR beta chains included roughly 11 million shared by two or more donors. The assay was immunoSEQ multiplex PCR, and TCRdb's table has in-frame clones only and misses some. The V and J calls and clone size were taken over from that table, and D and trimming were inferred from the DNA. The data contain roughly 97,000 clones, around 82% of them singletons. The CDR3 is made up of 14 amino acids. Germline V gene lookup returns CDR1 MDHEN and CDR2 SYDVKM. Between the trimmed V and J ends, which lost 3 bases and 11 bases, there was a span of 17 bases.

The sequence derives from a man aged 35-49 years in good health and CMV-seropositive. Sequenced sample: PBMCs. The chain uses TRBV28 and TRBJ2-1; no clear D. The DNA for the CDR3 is TGTGCCAGCAGTTTCGGCAGGCTCCCCTCCCAGCAGTTCTTC. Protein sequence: CASSFGRLPSQQFF.